This T cell receptor beta chain is drawn from a study of blood T cell repertoires in COVID-19. Study background: The cDNA or gDNA used as material had been derived from T cells, B-cell-depleted T cells, or PBMCs.

The data were produced by immunoSEQ multiplex PCR, yet TCRdb's version contains in-frame clones alone and is incomplete. The table shows 90,000 to 110,000 clones, with less than 90% occurring only once. Germline-derived CDR1 and CDR2 are LGHNA and YNFKEQ. Germline trimming cut 2 bases from V and 7 bases from J; bases unmatched to any gene: 12. The CDR3 spans 17 residues. This clone was observed once. This TCR was recovered from a woman aged 55 to 70 with acute or convalescent COVID-19. The chain carries TRBV4-2 and TRBJ2-1; TRBD1 matches 9 bases. The sample comprised peripheral blood. This CDR3 is CASSQTTGGSEGNEQFF. As DNA, the CDR3 is TGTGCCAGCAGCCAAACCACAGGGGGCTCCGAGGGGAATGAGCAGTTCTTC.